This T cell receptor beta chain was retrieved from a study of vaccination and CD4 T cells after COVID-19. On this clonotype itself: Its antigen remains unknown.

Treatment noted: roughly ten-day PBMC culture with coronavirus spike peptide pools or control peptides (ViraFEST assay). After removal of 2 bases from V and 6 bases from J, the junction contained 7 bases not matched to a gene. The CDR3 length is 14 residues. Germline V gene lookup returns CDR1 GTSNPN and CDR2 SVGIG (reference sequence). The Oncomine TCR Beta short-read assay was applied to DNA of cultured CD4+ T cells. TCRdb analysed the PCR reads with MiXCR anew, one entry per CDR3 protein. The table has 10,000 to 15,000 distinct CDR3 sequences, around four fifths seen once; the top ten hold roughly 8%.

The specimen comprised CD4+ T cells from blood, cultured in vitro, sampled after SARS-CoV-2 vaccination. The rearrangement links TRBV30 to TRBJ1-5, with 7 bases matching TRBD1. This sequence originates from a human donor who received a COVID-19 vaccine. This CDR3 reads CAWSRRGQIQPQHF. The CDR3 coding sequence is TGTGCCTGGAGTAGAAGGGGGCAGATTCAGCCCCAGCATTTT.